Given below is one T cell receptor beta chain in context. Antigen unknown. TCRdb re-analysed the RT-PCR reads in MiXCR, keeping a single row per CDR3 protein. The sample includes roughly 460,000 distinct CDR3 sequences, about a tenth of them seen just once. The source of the sample is a study of response to subunit inactivated influenza vaccine. General study points: Authors proposed each seasonal influenza vaccination draws in few new T cells.

The sequencing here drew on PBMCs from blood, taken roughly 45 days after vaccination. This receptor was taken from a man aged 45 to 65 who received an inactivated influenza vaccine.

In nucleotides, the CDR3 is TGTGCCAGCAGACGACAACCCAATCAGCCCCAGCATTTT. Its translation: CASRRQPNQPQHF. V is TRBV12-3 or TRBV12-4 and J is TRBJ1-5; D not certain. This CDR3 is built from 13 residues. With 6 bases removed from V and 3 bases from J, the gap between germline ends came to 9 bases.